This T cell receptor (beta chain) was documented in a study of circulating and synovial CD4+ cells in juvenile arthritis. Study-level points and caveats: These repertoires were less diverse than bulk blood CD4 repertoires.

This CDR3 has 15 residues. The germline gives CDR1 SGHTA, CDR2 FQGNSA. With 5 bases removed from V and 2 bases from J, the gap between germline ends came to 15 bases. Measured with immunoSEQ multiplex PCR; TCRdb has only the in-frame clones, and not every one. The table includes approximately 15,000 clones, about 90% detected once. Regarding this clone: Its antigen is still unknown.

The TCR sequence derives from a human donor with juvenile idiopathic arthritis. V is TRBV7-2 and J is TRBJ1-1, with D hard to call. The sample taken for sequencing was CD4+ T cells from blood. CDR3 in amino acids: CASSPAAGRNTEAFF. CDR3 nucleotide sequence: TGTGCCAGCAGCCCCGCAGCCGGGAGAAACACTGAAGCTTTCTTT.